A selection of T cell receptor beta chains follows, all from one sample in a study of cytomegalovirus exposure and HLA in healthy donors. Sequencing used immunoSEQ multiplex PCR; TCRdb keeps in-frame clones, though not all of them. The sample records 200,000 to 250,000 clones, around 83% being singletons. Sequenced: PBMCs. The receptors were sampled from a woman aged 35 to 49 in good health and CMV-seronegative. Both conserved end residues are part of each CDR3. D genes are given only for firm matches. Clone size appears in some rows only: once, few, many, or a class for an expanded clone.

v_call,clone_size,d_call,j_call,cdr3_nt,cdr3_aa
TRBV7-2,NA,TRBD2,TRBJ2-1,TGTGCCAGCAGCTTTGTCCCCGGGACTAGCGGGAGCGGTGAGCAGTTCTTC,CASSFVPGTSGSGEQFF
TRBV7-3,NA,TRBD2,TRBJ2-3,TGTGCCAGCAGCTTGGGGCTAGCGGGAGGGCCAGGGACAGATACGCAGTATTTT,CASSLGLAGGPGTDTQYF
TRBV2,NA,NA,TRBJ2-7,TGTGCCAGCAGTTACAGTACCTACGAGCAGTACTTC,CASSYSTYEQYF
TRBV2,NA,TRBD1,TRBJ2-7,TGTGCCAGCAGTGGGACAGGGACCTCCTACGAGCAGTACTTC,CASSGTGTSYEQYF
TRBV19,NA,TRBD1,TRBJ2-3,TGTGCCAGTAGTTCCCGGGACAGGGGGTGGACAGATACGCAGTATTTT,CASSSRDRGWTDTQYF
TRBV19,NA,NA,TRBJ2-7,TGTGCCAGTAGTATGGGAGGAAACTACGAGCAGTACTTC,CASSMGGNYEQYF
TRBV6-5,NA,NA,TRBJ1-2,TGTGCCAGCAGTCCCGGGCCGGGATATGGCTACACCTTC,CASSPGPGYGYTF
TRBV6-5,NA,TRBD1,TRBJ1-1,TGTACCAGCAGTTCTAACAGGGGGCTGGGGGCTGAAGCTTTCTTT,CTSSSNRGLGAEAFF
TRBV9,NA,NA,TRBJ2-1,TGTGCCAGCGGCCGGCAGGGATACAATGAGCAGTTCTTC,CASGRQGYNEQFF
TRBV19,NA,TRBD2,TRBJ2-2,TGTGCCAGTAGTAGCGGGAGGGCCGGGGTAGGCGGGGAGCTGTTTTTT,CASSSGRAGVGGELFF
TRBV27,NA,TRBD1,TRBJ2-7,TGTGCCAGCAGTTTATTGGGACAGGGTGCCCACGAGCAGTACTTC,CASSLLGQGAHEQYF
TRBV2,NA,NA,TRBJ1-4,TGTGCCAGCAGAGCGAGGGCGGGTAATGAAAAACTGTTTTTT,CASRARAGNEKLFF
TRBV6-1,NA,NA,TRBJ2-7,TGTGCCAGCAGTGTCTTCGAGCAGTACTTC,CASSVFEQYF
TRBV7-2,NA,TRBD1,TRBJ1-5,TGTGCCAGCAGCTTAGGAGACAGGGGGCGCAATCAGCCCCAGCATTTT,CASSLGDRGRNQPQHF
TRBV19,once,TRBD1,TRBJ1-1,TGTGCCAGTAGTACCTCGACAGGGTTCGGACCCCTAGCTGAAGCTTTCTTT,CASSTSTGFGPLAEAFF
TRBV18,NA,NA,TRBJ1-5,TGTGCCAGCTCGCTGGGCAGGGGCAATCAGCCCCAGCATTTT,CASSLGRGNQPQHF
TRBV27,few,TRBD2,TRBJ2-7,TGTGCCAGCGGGCCTAGCGGGAGGGGGGACGAGCAGTACTTC,CASGPSGRGDEQYF
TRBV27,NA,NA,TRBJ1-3,TGTGCCAGCAGCGAAAGGGGGTCTGGAAACACCATATATTTT,CASSERGSGNTIYF
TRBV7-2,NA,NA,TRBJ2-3,TGTGCCAGCAGCCGACAGTTAACTAGCACAGATACGCAGTATTTT,CASSRQLTSTDTQYF
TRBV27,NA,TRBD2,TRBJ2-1,TGTGCCAGCAGCCCCGGACTAGCGGGAGGTTACTCCTACAATGAGCAGTTCTTC,CASSPGLAGGYSYNEQFF
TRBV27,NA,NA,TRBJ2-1,TGTGCCAGCAGGAACGGTCCCAATGAGCAGTTCTTC,CASRNGPNEQFF
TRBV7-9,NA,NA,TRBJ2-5,TGTGCCAGCACTAACCCCTCGGGGGGCCCTACAGGGGAGACCCAGTACTTC,CASTNPSGGPTGETQYF
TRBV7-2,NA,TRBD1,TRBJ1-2,TGTGCCAGCAGCTTAGAGCAGGGGGGCGGCTATGGCTACACCTTC,CASSLEQGGGYGYTF
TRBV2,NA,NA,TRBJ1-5,TGTGCCAGCAGGATACACCCGAATTCTGGGCCCCAGCATTTT,CASRIHPNSGPQHF
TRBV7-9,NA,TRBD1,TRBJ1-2,TGTTCCAGCAGCCCCTCCCTTTCAGGGGGTCTTAACTATGGCTACACCTTC,CSSSPSLSGGLNYGYTF
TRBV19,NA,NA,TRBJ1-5,TGTGCCAGTAGTCTTACAGGGACGAGGCAGCCCCAGCATTTT,CASSLTGTRQPQHF
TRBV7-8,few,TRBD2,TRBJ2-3,TGTGCCAGCAGCCTACTAGCGTTAGGAGATACGCAGTATTTT,CASSLLALGDTQYF
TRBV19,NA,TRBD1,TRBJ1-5,TGTGCCAGTAGTCACAGGGGGCTGAGCAATCAGCCCCAGCATTTT,CASSHRGLSNQPQHF
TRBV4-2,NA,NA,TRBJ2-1,TGTGCCAGCAGCCAAGATTTGGTGGGAGCTACCTACAATGAGCAGTTCTTC,CASSQDLVGATYNEQFF
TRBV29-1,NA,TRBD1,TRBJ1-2,TGCAGCGCGACAGGGGACTATGGCTACACCTTC,CSATGDYGYTF
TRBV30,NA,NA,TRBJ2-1,TGTGCCTGGAGTGTTTCGATAGCGGACAATGAGCAGTTCTTC,CAWSVSIADNEQFF
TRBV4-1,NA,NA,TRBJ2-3,TGCGCCAGCAGCCAATTGGGAGCTGGATTAGAAGATACGCAGTATTTT,CASSQLGAGLEDTQYF
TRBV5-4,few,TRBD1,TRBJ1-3,TGTGCCAGCAGCCAAGGACAGGGTCACCAGAATATATATTTT,CASSQGQGHQNIYF
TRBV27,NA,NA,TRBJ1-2,TGTGCCAGCAGTCTGGGAGGGCCGCCCAACTATGGCTACACCTTC,CASSLGGPPNYGYTF
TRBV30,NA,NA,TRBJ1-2,TGTGCCTGGAGTGCCGGCCCCGCGGGCTATGGCTACACCTTC,CAWSAGPAGYGYTF
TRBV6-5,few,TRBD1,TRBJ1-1,TGTGCCAGCAGAAAGGGACAGGCAGACACTGAAGCTTTCTTT,CASRKGQADTEAFF
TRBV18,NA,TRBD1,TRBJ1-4,TGTGCCAGCTCACCATCCCGGGACAGTGATACGTTATTT,CASSPSRDSDTLF